The clone carrying this T cell receptor beta chain was detected many times. This CDR3 is built from 17 residues. Per germline, CDR1 KGHSH and CDR2 LQKENI. J was trimmed by 3 bases and V by 3 bases; bases with no gene match: 9. The sample comes from a study of early T cells in non-severe SARS-CoV-2 infection. A single record per CDR3 protein comes from TCRdb applying MiXCR to the 5' RACE reads. The table has 70,000 to 95,000 distinct CDR3 sequences, around 11% seen once. The chain uses TRBV18 and TRBJ2-1; 9 positions agree with TRBD1. Sequencing was done on a sample of whole blood. The receptor's source is an adult who was a healthcare worker with PCR-confirmed SARS-CoV-2 infection or an uninfected control (not recorded which). This chain's CDR3 is CASSPGQGRILYNEQFF. The CDR3 nucleotides read TGTGCCAGCTCACCGGGACAGGGCCGAATACTCTACAATGAGCAGTTCTTC.